The rows below give T cell receptor beta chains drawn from one sample of a study of siplizumab effects on memory and regulatory T cells. TCRdb's copy holds only in-frame clones and misses some; the assay was immunoSEQ multiplex PCR. The sample yields under 85,000 clones, over 80% seen once. The specimen was Tregs sorted from blood. The source is a human donor in good health. The conserved cysteine and the conserved F or W are not part of the CDR3 here. D genes are given only for firm matches.

d_call,v_call,cdr3_aa
TRBD2,TRBV5-4,ASSLLAGDYNEQF
.,TRBV18,ASSPAVGVSGNTIY
.,TRBV7-6,ASSLARDEQY
TRBD1,TRBV9,ASSVGRTGLRNTIY
TRBD1,TRBV4-2,ASSGQGDSPLH
.,TRBV5-6,ASSLGLYSINTDTQY
.,TRBV5-4,ASSKGGRLGVITEAF
.,TRBV5-6,ASSIGQVYGYT
.,TRBV6-6,ASSGRETQY
.,TRBV5-4,ASSLGGGQGINQPQH
.,TRBV10-2,ASSEEGGRTEAF
.,TRBV5-1,ASSFQGNGYEQY
.,TRBV10-3,AISESHLELGVAEQY